The clone carrying this T cell receptor beta chain was detected many times. Antigen: not known. V gave up 6 bases and J gave up 7 bases, with 15 bases separating them. The CDR3 has 13 residues. Germline CDR1 is DFQATT and CDR2 is SNEGSKA (reference sequence). Template switching added a universal primer site, and cDNA bore unique molecular identifiers. TCRdb used MiXCR to reprocess the 5' RACE reads, holding one entry per CDR3 protein. The table lists roughly 700,000 distinct CDR3 sequences, 8% to 9% of them singletons, with around 0.98% in the top ten. These data come from a study of identical twins. Overall study results and limits: Beta clonotypes that were abundant in cord blood contained fewer insertions, a pattern absent from memory repertoires. Weaker excess sharing between twins was seen in beta out-of-frame sequences. Findings came from cross-sectional statistics, without long-term follow-up of donors.

These data are also associated with another study on yellow fever vaccine responses in identical twins.

The chain carries TRBV20-1 and TRBJ1-4; perhaps TRBD1 as D (5 bases). The clonotype originates from a woman younger than 30 in good health. Sequenced: PBMCs. In DNA form, the CDR3 reads TGCAGTGCAGAACACGGGACGTCTGAAAAACTGTTTTTT. It encodes CSAEHGTSEKLFF.